The 31 T cell receptor beta chains listed next were all sequenced from one sample in a study of T cell responses to AZD1222 COVID-19 vaccine. Clones were read by immunoSEQ multiplex PCR, and TCRdb kept only the in-frame ones, dropping some. The table has over 120,000 clones, 70% to 90% seen once. Sequences were derived from peripheral blood, sampled 28 days after the second AZD1222 dose. These receptors originate from an adult who received the AZD1222 COVID-19 vaccine.

The chain is built from TRBV28 and TRBJ2-1, with TRBD1 identical over 7 bases. There are 16 residues in the CDR3. V lost 7 bases and J lost 6; bases outside the gene matches: 15. Germline V gene data show CDR1 as MDHEN and CDR2 as SYDVKM. The CDR3 loop reads CASKPPPGQLLNEQFF. Here the CDR3 DNA reads TGTGCCAGCAAGCCCCCCCCGGGACAGCTGCTCAATGAGCAGTTCTTC.

The rearrangement joins TRBV3-1 (or the pseudogene TRBV3-2) to TRBJ2-1, with D unclear. Between the trimmed V and J ends, which lost 4 bases and 2 bases, there was a span of 12 bases. Germline V gives CDR1 LGHDT, CDR2 YNNKEL (reference sequence). This CDR3 spans 15 amino acids. CDR3 sequence: CASSRTAATYNEQFF. The DNA of the CDR3 is TGTGCCAGCAGCCGGACCGCAGCGACCTACAATGAGCAGTTCTTC.

The CDR3 here is CASSLDLYNEQFF. The CDR3 bases are TGTGCCAGCAGTTTAGATCTCTACAATGAGCAGTTCTTC. V is TRBV28 and J is TRBJ2-1; D is undetermined. The CDR3 is 13 residues long. From germline, CDR1 is MDHEN and CDR2 SYDVKM. The V gene lost 2 bases and the J gene lost 3 bases, with 5 bases spanning the gap.

About this clone itself: Germline is not matched at one junction end, which may reflect a read error. The sample has other DNA sequences that encode this CDR3 too. The V call is TRBV6-5, the J call TRBJ1-5; the D gene is possibly TRBD1 (6 bases). Looked up from germline, CDR1 is MNHEY and CDR2 is SVGAGI. This CDR3 contains 13 residues. The CDR3 spells CASTRQVAQPQHF. The CDR3 coding sequence is TGCGCCAGCACCAGACAGGTTGCGCAGCCCCAGCATTTT.

V is TRBV5-1 and J is TRBJ1-2, with 9 bases aligning to TRBD1. CDR1 is SGHRS, CDR2 YFSETQ, per germline. Trimming at V came to 4 bases and at J to 1 base, leaving 2 bases not matched to a gene. The CDR3 consists of 14 residues. The CDR3 DNA reads TGCGCCAGCAGCCAGGACAGGGGTAACTATGGCTACACCTTC. This translates into CASSQDRGNYGYTF.

CDR3 amino acids: CASSQDPPDTQYF. The CDR3 DNA sequence: TGTGCCAGCAGCCAAGATCCTCCAGATACGCAGTATTTT. The rearrangement uses TRBV3-1 (or the pseudogene TRBV3-2) and TRBJ2-3, with D unresolved. The CDR3 runs to 13 residues. Trimming stripped 0 bases from V and 4 bases from J, with 5 bases between. CDR1 and CDR2 (germline): LGHDT, YNNKEL (reference sequence).

This chain links TRBV18 with TRBJ2-2, with D hard to call. V dropped 2 bases and J dropped 0 bases, with 13 bases sitting between them. The CDR3 runs to 17 residues. Looked up from germline, CDR1 is KGHSH and CDR2 is LQKENI. This chain's CDR3 is CASSPRRTSANTGELFF. The CDR3 DNA sequence: TGTGCCAGCTCACCAAGGAGAACCTCCGCGAACACCGGGGAGCTGTTTTTT.

CDR3 residues: CASSLHRGDNQPQHF. The CDR3 DNA reads as TGTGCCAGCAGTCTCCACAGGGGTGACAATCAGCCCCAGCATTTT. The genes are TRBV6-5 and TRBJ1-5, with 7 bases lining up with TRBD1. This CDR3 spans 15 amino acids. The trim removed 5 bases at V and 3 bases at J, leaving 7 bases unmatched. Looked up from germline, CDR1 is MNHEY and CDR2 is SVGAGI.

V gene TRBV28 combines with J gene TRBJ1-2; D gene ambiguous. Germline-derived CDR1 and CDR2 are MDHEN and SYDVKM. The ends were cut back, 2 bases at V and 2 bases at J, with 12 bases in the middle. CDR3 length: 15 residues. The CDR3 DNA follows: TGTGCCAGCAGTTTACATACAAGCTCAAACTATGGCTACACCTTC. Its protein product is CASSLHTSSNYGYTF.

The chain recombines TRBV28 with TRBJ1-1; 8 nucleotides align to TRBD1. V dropped 5 bases and J dropped 8; count of bases not matched to a gene: 10. Looked up from germline, CDR1 is MDHEN and CDR2 is SYDVKM. CDR3 size: 14 residues. CDR3 sequence reads: CASSPHYRGDEAFF. In DNA form, the CDR3 reads TGTGCCAGCAGTCCTCATTACAGGGGGGACGAAGCTTTCTTT.

The chain joins TRBV2 to TRBJ2-7; 7 positions match TRBD1. CDR3 length: 14 amino acids. The ends lost 10 bases at V and 2 bases at J; junction bases unmatched: 11. Germline V gene data show CDR1 as SNHLY and CDR2 as FYNNEI. CDR3 loop: CATHPPGQTYEQYF. CDR3 sequence (DNA): TGTGCCACCCACCCACCGGGACAGACCTACGAGCAGTACTTC.

The V and J genes are TRBV7-8 and TRBJ2-1, with 15 positions matching TRBD2. This CDR3 has 15 residues. Germline V lookup: CDR1 SGHVS, CDR2 FQNEAQ. The V and J ends lost 5 bases and 12 bases, in that order; junction bases with no gene match: 8. The CDR3 here is CASSTGTSGGYRQFF. The DNA of the CDR3 is TGTGCCAGCAGCACCGGGACTAGCGGGGGGTACAGGCAGTTCTTC.

V gene TRBV9 combines with J gene TRBJ1-4; D may be TRBD1 (6 bases). Germline V gene sequence: CDR1 SGDLS, CDR2 YYNGEE. There are 17 residues in the CDR3. V was pared by 3 bases and J by 0 bases, with 15 bases between. CDR3 sequence reads: CASSAGQHPATNEKLFF. The CDR3 DNA is TGTGCCAGCAGCGCCGGACAGCACCCTGCAACTAATGAAAAACTGTTTTTT.

V is TRBV3-1 (or the pseudogene TRBV3-2) and J is TRBJ2-5; TRBD2 matches at 10 bases. This CDR3 spans 16 amino acids. Germline V gives CDR1 LGHDT, CDR2 YNNKEL (reference sequence). The trim removed 1 base at V and 4 bases at J, leaving 6 bases unmatched. Here the CDR3 reads CASSQASGGASETQYF. Here the CDR3 DNA reads TGTGCCAGCAGCCAAGCCAGCGGGGGGGCTTCAGAGACCCAGTACTTC.

V and J are TRBV9 and TRBJ1-1; no definite D call. This CDR3 region has 14 residues. Germline CDR1 SGDLS, CDR2 YYNGEE. V lost 4 bases to trimming and J lost 0 bases, with 10 bases between them. CDR3 protein: CASSSRGLNTEAFF. CDR3 in DNA: TGTGCCAGCAGCAGCCGGGGTCTGAACACTGAAGCTTTCTTT.

On this clone: The same CDR3 arises from other DNA sequences in this sample as well. The genes are TRBV24-1 and TRBJ1-2; D not certain. CDR1 KGHDR and CDR2 SFDVKD come from the germline V gene. V lost 2 bases, J lost 4 bases, and 1 base lay in between. The CDR3 has 11 residues. The CDR3 bases are TGTGCCACCAGTGATTCCTATGGCTACACCTTC. Its translation: CATSDSYGYTF.

The chain uses TRBV10-2 and TRBJ1-1; tentatively, D is TRBD1 (6 bases). Germline-derived CDR1 and CDR2 are WSHSY and SAAADI. This CDR3 has 15 residues. The germline V and J ends were trimmed by 0 bases and 11 bases, with 19 bases remaining between them. The CDR3 sequence is CASSESLTTGMFAFF. The CDR3 DNA reads TGCGCCAGCAGTGAGTCGCTCACTACAGGGATGTTCGCTTTCTTT.

V is TRBV7-8 and J is TRBJ2-7, with 8 nucleotides matching TRBD1. The V gene's germline CDR1 is SGHVS and CDR2 FQNEAQ. The CDR3 covers 13 residues. J gave up 2 bases and V 5 bases, and 2 bases lay outside the gene matches. DNA of the CDR3: TGTGCCAGCAGCGGACAGGGACCCTACGAGCAGTACTTC. Its protein is CASSGQGPYEQYF.

The chain has TRBV28 and TRBJ1-1; the D gene is possibly TRBD1 (5 bases). The germline V gene has CDR1 MDHEN and CDR2 SYDVKM. Between the trimmed V and J ends, which lost 7 bases and 1 base, there was a span of 10 bases. This CDR3 has 13 amino acids. The CDR3 region has the DNA TGTGCCAGCAAGGGACTTCGGAACACTGAAGCTTTCTTT. Its translation is CASKGLRNTEAFF.

The V call is TRBV9, the J call TRBJ2-1, with D possibly being TRBD2 (6 bases). The CDR3 loop spans 13 amino acids. V was cut by 3 bases and J by 8 bases, with 12 bases left in between. Germline V CDR1 and CDR2: SGDLS, YYNGEE. CDR3 residues: CASSEDYNDEQFF. CDR3 sequence (DNA): TGTGCCAGCAGCGAGGACTACAACGATGAGCAGTTCTTC.

V usage is TRBV4-1 and J usage is TRBJ2-7; no definite D call. The CDR3 runs 15 residues. The germline CDR1 and CDR2 sequences are MGHRA and YSYEKL. With 1 base removed from V and 0 bases from J, the gap between germline ends came to 10 bases. The CDR3 spells CASSQVETVSYEQYF. As DNA, the CDR3 is TGCGCCAGCAGCCAAGTGGAGACTGTCTCCTACGAGCAGTACTTC.

The rearrangement uses TRBV10-1 and TRBJ2-2, with 8 bases lining up with TRBD2. The CDR3 consists of 17 residues. CDR1 is WNHNN and CDR2 is SYGVQD in the germline V gene (reference sequence). Trimming at V came to 1 base and at J to 4 bases, leaving 8 bases not matched to a gene. CDR3 sequence (DNA): TGCGCCAGCAGTGAGTTAAAGCGGGAGATGAGCACCGGGGAGCTGTTTTTT. Residues: CASSELKREMSTGELFF.

Turning to this clone: Other DNA sequences from this sample encode an identical CDR3 as well. This chain uses TRBV2 with TRBJ2-3; 9 positions match TRBD1. V dropped 4 bases and J dropped 1; count of bases not matched to a gene: 0. Looked up from germline, CDR1 is SNHLY and CDR2 is FYNNEI. The CDR3 is 14 residues long. CDR3 bases: TGTGCCAGCAGTGGACAGGGGGGCACAGATACGCAGTATTTT. Translated, it gives CASSGQGGTDTQYF.

The V gene is TRBV5-8, the J gene TRBJ1-4; D remains ambiguous. Trimming cost V 10 bases and J 8 bases, with 18 bases left between them. Looked up from germline, CDR1 is SGHTS and CDR2 is YDEGEE. The CDR3 covers 13 residues. The CDR3, as DNA: TGTGCCGGACTTCAATGGGCGGGAGAAAAACTGTTTTTT. Residues: CAGLQWAGEKLFF. The full variable domain, in which reference TRBV5-8 and TRBJ1-4 provide the parts outside the CDR3, is EAGVTQSPTHLIKTRGQQATLRCSPISGHTSVYWYQQALGLGLQFLLWYDEGEERNRGNFPPRFSGRQFPNYSSELNVNALELEDSALYLCAGLQWAGEKLFFGSGTQLSVL.

This chain uses TRBV19 with TRBJ2-1, with TRBD2 matching over 10 bases. With 1 base clipped from V and 8 bases from J, the junction kept 2 bases outside the gene matches. Germline values: CDR1 LNHDA, CDR2 SQIVND (reference sequence). The CDR3 length is 14 residues. The CDR3 loop reads CASSIGAGGHEQFF. CDR3 in DNA: TGTGCCAGTAGTATAGGAGCGGGGGGGCATGAGCAGTTCTTC. The full variable domain, with the rest looked up from reference TRBV19 and TRBJ2-1, is DGGITQSPKYLFRKEGQNVTLSCEQNLNHDAMYWYRQDPGQGLRLIYYSQIVNDFQKGDIAEGYSVSREKKESFPLTVTSAQKNPTAFYLCASSIGAGGHEQFFGPGTRLTVL.

This rearrangement joins TRBV7-9 to TRBJ1-1; 9 nucleotides align to TRBD1. The CDR3 contains 15 residues. V was clipped by 0 bases and J by 7 bases; unmatched bases: 6. CDR1 SEHNR and CDR2 FQNEAQ come from the germline V gene (reference sequence). CDR3 region: CASSLAVGQGVEAFF. The CDR3 DNA is TGTGCCAGCAGCTTAGCGGTGGGACAGGGCGTTGAAGCTTTCTTT. Based on the CDR3 plus reference TRBV7-9 and TRBJ1-1, the full variable domain is DTGVSQNPRHKITKRGQNVTFRCDPISEHNRLYWYRQTLGQGPEFLTYFQNEAQLEKSRLLSDRFSAERPKGSFSTLEIQRTEQGDSAMYLCASSLAVGQGVEAFFGQGTRLTVV.

This rearrangement joins TRBV19 to TRBJ1-1; TRBD1 is a possible D gene (6 bases). The germline V gene has CDR1 LNHDA and CDR2 SQIVND (reference sequence). Trimming stripped 4 bases from V and 0 bases from J, with 15 bases between. The CDR3 has 16 amino acids. CDR3 loop: CASSRNKGQLNTEAFF. In DNA, the CDR3 is TGTGCCAGTAGTAGGAACAAAGGACAGCTGAACACTGAAGCTTTCTTT.

The chain uses TRBV6-6 and TRBJ1-2, with D maybe TRBD1 (5 bases). V was pared by 5 bases and J by 5 bases, with 27 bases between. CDR1 MNHNY and CDR2 SVGAGI come from the germline V gene (reference sequence). The CDR3 runs 18 residues. The CDR3 is CASSPPVSYGTTPYGYTF. As DNA, the CDR3 is TGTGCCAGCAGTCCGCCGGTCAGCTACGGGACGACTCCGTATGGCTACACCTTC.

This clone has a handful of counts. This chain connects TRBV19 to TRBJ2-2; weak D call: TRBD1 (5 bases). This CDR3 spans 15 amino acids. V was pared by 3 bases and J by 5 bases, with 13 bases between. From germline, CDR1 is LNHDA and CDR2 SQIVND (reference sequence). The CDR3 sequence: CASSIRDLPTGELFF. The CDR3 DNA sequence: TGTGCCAGTAGTATCAGGGATCTCCCGACCGGGGAGCTGTTTTTT.

The chain links TRBV27 to TRBJ1-3, with D possibly TRBD1 on 6 matching bases. Germline V gives CDR1 MNHEY, CDR2 SMNVEV (reference sequence). This CDR3 has 13 amino acids. The V gene lost 4 bases and the J gene lost 4 bases, with 8 bases spanning the gap. Here the CDR3 reads CASSSDRGNTIYF. CDR3 nucleotides: TGTGCCAGCAGTTCAGACAGGGGAAACACCATATATTTT.

The chain combines TRBV4-2 with TRBJ2-3; D is unclear. Trimming pared 2 bases from V and 2 bases from J, leaving 23 bases between. The germline V gene has CDR1 LGHNA and CDR2 YNFKEQ. The CDR3 spans 19 residues. The CDR3 sequence is CASSQLLSQPSKDTDTQYF. CDR3 in DNA: TGTGCCAGCAGCCAACTTCTATCCCAGCCCTCTAAAGACACAGATACGCAGTATTTT.